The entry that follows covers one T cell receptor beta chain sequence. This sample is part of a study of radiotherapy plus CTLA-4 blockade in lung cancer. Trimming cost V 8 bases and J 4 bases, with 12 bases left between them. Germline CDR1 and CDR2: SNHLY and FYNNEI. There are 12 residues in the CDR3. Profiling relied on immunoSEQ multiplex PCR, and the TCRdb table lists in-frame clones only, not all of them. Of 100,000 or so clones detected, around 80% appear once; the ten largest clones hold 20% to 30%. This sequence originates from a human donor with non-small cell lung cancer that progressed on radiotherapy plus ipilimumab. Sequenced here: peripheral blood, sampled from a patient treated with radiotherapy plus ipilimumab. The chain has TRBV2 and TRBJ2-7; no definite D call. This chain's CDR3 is CASETPIYEQYF. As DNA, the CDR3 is TGTGCCAGCGAGACACCCATATACGAGCAGTACTTC.